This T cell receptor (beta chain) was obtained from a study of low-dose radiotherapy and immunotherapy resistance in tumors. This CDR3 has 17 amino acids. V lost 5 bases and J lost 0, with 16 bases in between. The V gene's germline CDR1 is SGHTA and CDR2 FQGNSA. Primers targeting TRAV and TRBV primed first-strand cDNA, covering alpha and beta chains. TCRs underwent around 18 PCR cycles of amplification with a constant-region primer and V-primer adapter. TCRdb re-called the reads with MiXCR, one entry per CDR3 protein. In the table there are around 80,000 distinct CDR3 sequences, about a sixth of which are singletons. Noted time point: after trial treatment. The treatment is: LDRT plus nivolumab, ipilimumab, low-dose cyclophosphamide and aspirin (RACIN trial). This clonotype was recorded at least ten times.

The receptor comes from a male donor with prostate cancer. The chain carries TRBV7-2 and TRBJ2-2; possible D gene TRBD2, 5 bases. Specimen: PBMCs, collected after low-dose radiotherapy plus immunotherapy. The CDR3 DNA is TGTGCCAGCAGCCCCGCCGAAGCGGCTTCGAACACCGGGGAGCTGTTTTTT. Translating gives CASSPAEAASNTGELFF.